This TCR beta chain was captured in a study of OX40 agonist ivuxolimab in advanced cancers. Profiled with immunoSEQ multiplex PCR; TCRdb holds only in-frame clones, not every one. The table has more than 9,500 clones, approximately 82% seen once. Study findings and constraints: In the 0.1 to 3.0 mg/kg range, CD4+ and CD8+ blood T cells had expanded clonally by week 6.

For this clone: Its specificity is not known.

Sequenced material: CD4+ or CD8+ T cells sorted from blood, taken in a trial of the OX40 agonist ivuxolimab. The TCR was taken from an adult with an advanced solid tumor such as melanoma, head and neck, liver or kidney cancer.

This chain's CDR3 is CASSTDRSTDTQYF. CDR3 nucleotides: TGTGCCAGCAGTACGGACAGGAGCACAGATACGCAGTATTTT. The V gene is TRBV28, the J gene TRBJ2-3, with 7 bases matching TRBD1. V shed 5 bases, J shed 0 bases, and the junction held 2 bases outside the gene matches. The CDR3 runs 14 residues. Germline-derived CDR1 and CDR2 are MDHEN and SYDVKM.